One and the same sample provided the 21 T cell receptor beta chains below, sequenced in a study of blood T cell repertoires in COVID-19. Profiled with immunoSEQ multiplex PCR; TCRdb holds only in-frame clones, not every one. Of about 170,000 clones listed, approximately 86% are singletons. Sequencing input: peripheral blood. All receptors come from an elderly woman with COVID-19, enrolled during active disease.

This chain connects TRBV4-3 to TRBJ1-5; D is uncertain. Germline loops: CDR1 LGHNA, CDR2 YSLEER. The germline V and J ends were trimmed by 0 bases and 4 bases, with 10 bases remaining between them. This CDR3 contains 15 residues. CDR3 sequence reads: CASSQDRGINQPQHF. For the CDR3, the DNA is TGCGCCAGCAGCCAAGATCGAGGGATAAATCAGCCCCAGCATTTT.

In this sample, this clone turned up once. This chain uses TRBV7-2 with TRBJ2-7; TRBD2 matches 10 bases. This CDR3 comprises 15 residues. Looked up from germline, CDR1 is SGHTA and CDR2 is FQGNSA. Trimming at V came to 5 bases and at J to 0 bases, leaving 4 bases not matched to a gene. The CDR3 loop reads CASSPGLAVSYEQYF. CDR3 nucleotide sequence: TGTGCCAGCAGCCCCGGACTAGCGGTCTCCTACGAGCAGTACTTC.

Written as DNA, the CDR3 is TGTGCCAGCAGCTCTGCCGGGGATACTGGAAACACCATATATTTT. Amino acids: CASSSAGDTGNTIYF. The rearrangement joins TRBV7-2 to TRBJ1-3; D not certain. Germline V gene sequence: CDR1 SGHTA, CDR2 FQGNSA. Trimming removed 4 bases at V and 2 bases at J, with 12 bases between. The length of the CDR3 is 15 residues.

This chain uses TRBV15 with TRBJ1-4; D uncertain. The germline gives CDR1 LNHNV, CDR2 YYDKDF (reference sequence). V gave up 9 bases and J gave up 0 bases, with 8 bases separating them. The CDR3 spans 13 residues. The CDR3 nucleotides read TGTGCCACTTCAGGAACAACTAATGAAAAACTGTTTTTT. It translates to CATSGTTNEKLFF. Supplemented by reference TRBV15 and TRBJ1-4, the full variable domain reads DAMVIQNPRYQVTQFGKPVTLSCSQTLNHNVMYWYQQKSSQAPKLLFHYYDKDFNNEADTPDNFQSRRPNTSFCFLDIRSPGLGDTAMYLCATSGTTNEKLFFGSGTQLSVL.

This clone was recorded once. The rearrangement joins TRBV27 to TRBJ2-5, with 10 bases matching TRBD2. CDR1 and CDR2 (germline): MNHEY, SMNVEV (reference sequence). Trimming at V came to 3 bases and at J to 7 bases, leaving 8 bases not matched to a gene. The CDR3 is 15 residues long. CDR3 sequence reads: CASSFGAGGLGTQYF. As DNA, the CDR3 is TGTGCCAGCAGTTTCGGAGCGGGAGGGCTGGGGACCCAGTACTTC.

V is TRBV28 and J is TRBJ1-1; the D gene is possibly TRBD1 (6 bases). The V end was cut by 6 bases, the J end by 10 bases, with 21 bases between. The length of the CDR3 is 14 residues. Germline V gene lookup returns CDR1 MDHEN and CDR2 SYDVKM. As DNA, the CDR3 is TGTGCCAGCAGCCGTCAGCAGCGCCCAGGGGTAGCTTTCTTT. This sequence encodes CASSRQQRPGVAFF.

The chain is built from TRBV5-1 and TRBJ2-2; TRBD2 matches 7 bases. The CDR3 totals 16 residues. The germline V gene encodes CDR1 SGHRS and CDR2 YFSETQ. With V trimmed by 0 bases and J by 4 bases, 6 bases remained unmatched. The CDR3 is CASSLEGGRGTGELFF. In nucleotides, the CDR3 is TGCGCCAGCAGCTTGGAAGGCGGGAGAGGCACCGGGGAGCTGTTTTTT.

This sequence joins TRBV6-5 and TRBJ2-7; TRBD1 agrees at 9 bases. J was trimmed by 2 bases and V by 6 bases; bases with no gene match: 5. Germline V gene lookup returns CDR1 MNHEY and CDR2 SVGAGI. This CDR3 is built from 14 residues. CDR3 region: CASSTGQGAYEQYF. CDR3 DNA sequence: TGTGCCAGCAGCACGGGACAGGGAGCCTACGAGCAGTACTTC.

The J gene is TRBJ1-2, the V gene TRBV11-1, with 8 bases fitting TRBD1. Per germline, CDR1 SGHAT and CDR2 FQDESV (reference sequence). The CDR3 is 14 residues long. V lost 5 bases, J lost 1 base, and 3 bases stayed unmatched. The CDR3 bases are TGTGCCAGCAGCCCAGGGGGCCGTAACTATGGCTACACCTTC. Its translation is CASSPGGRNYGYTF.

In nucleotides, the CDR3 is TGTGCCAGCAGCCAAGAAGTGGCGGAACTAAGTTTAAGGAGCAATCAGCCCCAGCATTTT. It translates to CASSQEVAELSLRSNQPQHF. The J gene is TRBJ1-5, the V gene TRBV3-1 (or the pseudogene TRBV3-2); D is unclear. The V end lost 0 bases, the J end lost 1 base, and 22 bases lay between the germline ends. Germline CDR1 LGHDT, CDR2 YNNKEL (reference sequence). There are 20 residues in the CDR3.

This clone was seen only once. The chain recombines TRBV28 with TRBJ1-5; TRBD1 matches at 7 bases. The CDR3 consists of 13 residues. Germline-derived CDR1 and CDR2 are MDHEN and SYDVKM. V lost 7 bases to trimming and J lost 8 bases; unmatched junction nucleotides: 8. The CDR3 sequence: CASTSGGLEPQHF. The CDR3 DNA reads TGTGCCAGCACCTCAGGGGGTTTAGAGCCCCAGCATTTT.

V gene TRBV18 combines with J gene TRBJ1-5; D ambiguous. Germline-derived CDR1 and CDR2 are KGHSH and LQKENI. Trimming shortened V by 2 bases and J by 2 bases, and 7 bases separated the two germline ends. The CDR3 has 14 residues. The CDR3 is CASSPGLGNQPQHF. The CDR3 coding sequence is TGTGCCAGCTCACCAGGACTCGGCAATCAGCCCCAGCATTTT.

The gene calls are TRBV10-3 and TRBJ2-5; D not resolved. In germline, CDR1 is ENHRY, CDR2 SYGVKD. The CDR3 has 13 amino acids. Trimming removed 4 bases at V and 4 bases at J, with 10 bases between. CDR3 region: CAISGVGGETQYF. DNA for the CDR3: TGTGCCATCAGTGGTGTAGGCGGAGAGACCCAGTACTTC.

The rearrangement links TRBV21-1 to TRBJ1-1. TRBV21-1 is annotated as a pseudogene. The CDR3 covers 15 residues. The CDR3 DNA sequence: TGTGCCAGCAGCAAAGAAGCTCCGGGTGGCACTGAAGCTTTCTTT. This gives the protein CASSKEAPGGTEAFF.

The chain employs TRBV5-1 and TRBJ2-5; D possibly corresponds to TRBD2 (6 bases). The V end lost 0 bases, the J end lost 1 base, and 16 bases lay between the germline ends. Germline assignment: CDR1 SGHRS and CDR2 YFSETQ. The CDR3 contains 17 residues. The CDR3 DNA follows: TGCGCCAGCAGCTTGGGAGTTGGATCTAGCGTCCAAGAGACCCAGTACTTC. This codes for CASSLGVGSSVQETQYF.

The chain uses TRBV19 and TRBJ2-5, with 9 bases matching TRBD1. The V gene end was trimmed by 3 bases and the J gene end by 1 base; junction bases not matched to a gene: 9. CDR1 LNHDA and CDR2 SQIVND come from the germline V gene (reference sequence). This CDR3 spans 17 amino acids. Here the CDR3 DNA reads TGTGCCAGTAGTATTCGAGGGGGGACAGGGCTCCAAGAGACCCAGTACTTC. Its protein product is CASSIRGGTGLQETQYF.

J is TRBJ1-2 and V is TRBV19, with 11 bases fitting TRBD1. The germline CDR1 and CDR2 sequences are LNHDA and SQIVND (reference sequence). The CDR3 is 15 amino acids. V shed 5 bases and J 4 bases; nucleotides not matched to a gene: 6. CDR3 protein: CASSDRTGGIYGYTF. In DNA form, the CDR3 reads TGTGCCAGTAGTGATCGGACAGGGGGCATCTATGGCTACACCTTC.

The V call is TRBV27, the J call TRBJ2-7; TRBD2 matches 11 bases. Germline V gene data show CDR1 as MNHEY and CDR2 as SMNVEV (reference sequence). This CDR3 comprises 15 residues. Losses at the gene ends were 5 bases for V and 2 bases for J; bases not matched to a gene: 5. CDR3 coding DNA: TGTGCCAGCAGTCAGAGACTAGCGGGACCCTACGAGCAGTACTTC. Its translation is CASSQRLAGPYEQYF.

The rearrangement links TRBV18 to TRBJ1-4; tentative D call: TRBD1 (6 bases). Per the germline V gene, CDR1 is KGHSH and CDR2 is LQKENI. The CDR3 totals 15 residues. V dropped 3 bases and J dropped 7 bases, with 15 bases sitting between them. The CDR3, as DNA: TGTGCCAGCTCACCCGTTCCAGGGGCAGGTGAAAAACTGTTTTTT. Translation gives CASSPVPGAGEKLFF.

The chain couples TRBV28 to TRBJ2-5, with 8 bases aligning to TRBD1. The J segment lost 5 bases and the V segment lost 6 bases, leaving 8 bases of the junction unmatched. Germline loops: CDR1 MDHEN, CDR2 SYDVKM. The CDR3 contains 14 residues. The CDR3 loop reads CASSRRTGRETQYF. The CDR3 DNA reads as TGTGCCAGCAGCCGACGGACAGGGCGGGAGACCCAGTACTTC.

This chain's CDR3 is CASRAGDEQFF. The CDR3 DNA reads TGTGCCAGCAGAGCCGGTGATGAGCAGTTCTTC. This chain uses TRBV6-5 with TRBJ2-1; D gene uncertain. Trimming removed 6 bases at V and 8 bases at J, with 8 bases between. This CDR3 is 11 amino acids long. Germline V gene lookup returns CDR1 MNHEY and CDR2 SVGAGI.